This T cell receptor beta chain was found in a study of blood T cell repertoires in COVID-19. Across the study: Sources were T cells, B-cell-depleted T cells, or PBMCs; the material itself was cDNA or gDNA.

The table came from immunoSEQ multiplex PCR; TCRdb's copy has only in-frame clones and leaves some out. The sample gives 85,000 to 95,000 clones, around nine tenths of which show up once; roughly 3.9% is in the top ten. In its sample, this clone was seen a few times. Germline V gene sequence: CDR1 MGHDK, CDR2 SYGVNS. V was cut by 2 bases and J by 4 bases, with 9 bases left in between. The CDR3 totals 14 residues. The sequencing input was peripheral blood. The origin of this receptor is a woman aged 45-59 years in a cohort sampled during active COVID-19. The chain couples TRBV25-1 to TRBJ1-5; no reliable D call. The DNA of the CDR3 is TGTGCCAGCAGTGAACATAGTCTAAATCAGCCCCAGCATTTT. This translates into CASSEHSLNQPQHF.